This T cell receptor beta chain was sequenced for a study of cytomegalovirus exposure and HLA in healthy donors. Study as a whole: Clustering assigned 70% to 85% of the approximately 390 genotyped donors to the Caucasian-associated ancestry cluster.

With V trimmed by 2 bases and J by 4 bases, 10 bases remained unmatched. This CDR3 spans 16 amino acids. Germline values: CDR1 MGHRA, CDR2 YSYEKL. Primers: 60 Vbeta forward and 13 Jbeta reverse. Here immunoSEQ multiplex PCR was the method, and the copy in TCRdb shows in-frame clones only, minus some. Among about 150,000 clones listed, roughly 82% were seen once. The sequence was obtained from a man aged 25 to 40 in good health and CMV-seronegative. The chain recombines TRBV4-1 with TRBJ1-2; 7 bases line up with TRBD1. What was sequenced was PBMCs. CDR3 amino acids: CASSQPGQVLGYGYTF. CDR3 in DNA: TGCGCCAGCAGCCAACCCGGACAGGTTTTGGGCTATGGCTACACCTTC.